The T cell receptor beta chain described here comes from a study of T cells in Graves' hyperthyroidism and ophthalmopathy. For the study at large: The initial diagnosis was the point when peripheral blood was collected, ahead of any treatment.

This clonotype turned up a few times. A patient was excluded if there was uncontrolled infection, other autoimmune disease, pregnancy or lactation. Blood from later-ophthalmopathy patients was taken at first hyperthyroidism diagnosis. PBMCs were obtained from 9 to 10 ml fresh peripheral blood. V shed 3 bases and J shed 9 bases, with 16 bases lying between them. Germline lookup yields CDR1 SGHNT and CDR2 YYREEE (reference sequence). The CDR3 totals 15 residues. Using RNA transcripts as the source, TCR beta CDR3 regions were amplified. HTBI primers drove first-round RT-PCR of the TCR CDR3. TCRdb used MiXCR to reprocess the multiplex PCR reads, holding one entry per CDR3 protein. The table includes 250,000 to 300,000 distinct CDR3 sequences, 10% to 15% detected once.

The genes are TRBV5-4 and TRBJ1-6, with D maybe TRBD1 (6 bases). The clonotype comes from a woman aged 25-40 years with Graves' hyperthyroidism that later progressed to Graves' ophthalmopathy. The sequencing input was blood. CDR3 residues: CASSSTGTRSSPLHF. The CDR3 DNA follows: TGTGCCAGCAGCTCCACCGGGACAAGGTCTTCACCCCTCCACTTT.